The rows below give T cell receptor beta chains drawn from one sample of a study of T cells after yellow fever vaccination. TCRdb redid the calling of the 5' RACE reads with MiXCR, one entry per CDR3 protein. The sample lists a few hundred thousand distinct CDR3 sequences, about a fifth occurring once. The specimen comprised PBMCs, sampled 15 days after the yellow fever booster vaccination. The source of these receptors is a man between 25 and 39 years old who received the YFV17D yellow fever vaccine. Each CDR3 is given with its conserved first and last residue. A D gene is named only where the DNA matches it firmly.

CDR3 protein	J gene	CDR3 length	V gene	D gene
CASRPGTGLSYEQYF	TRBJ2-7	15	TRBV19	TRBD1
CAWSYERVNNEQFF	TRBJ2-1	14	TRBV30	-
CATSRINYGDEQFF	TRBJ2-1	14	TRBV15	-
CASSLVSGRGFQETQYF	TRBJ2-5	17	TRBV7-2	-
CASSQVYRAGTNIQYF	TRBJ2-4	16	TRBV4-3	-
CASSLAQGNTQYF	TRBJ2-3	13	TRBV12-3/TRBV12-4	-
CASSFVSGISYEQYF	TRBJ2-7	15	TRBV5-1	-
CASSPAGGGVETQYF	TRBJ2-5	15	TRBV28	TRBD2
CSASRPSEETQYF	TRBJ2-5	13	TRBV20-1	-
CASSTGLAGPDEQFF	TRBJ2-1	15	TRBV7-2	TRBD2
CASSLRWGSGNTIYF	TRBJ1-3	15	TRBV12-3/TRBV12-4	-
CASSEGGTVPGLAGGEQYF	TRBJ2-7	19	TRBV9	TRBD2
CASSLTTPRSTGELFF	TRBJ2-2	16	TRBV7-8	-
CASSLVGLGIETQYF	TRBJ2-5	15	TRBV7-2	TRBD2
CASSVSSEQYF	TRBJ2-7	11	TRBV12-3/TRBV12-4	-
CASSETSWETQYF	TRBJ2-5	13	TRBV7-6	-
CSARDGGRDTGELFF	TRBJ2-2	15	TRBV20-1	-
CSARQGYTEAFF	TRBJ1-1	12	TRBV20-1	-
CASSRGLAGVDEQFF	TRBJ2-1	15	TRBV18	TRBD2
CASSPTLEQFF	TRBJ2-1	11	TRBV2	-
CASSLGLAGGNEQYF	TRBJ2-7	15	TRBV14	TRBD2
CASSHDRAEPIYEQYF	TRBJ2-7	16	TRBV4-2	-
CSARTPHLSYNEQFF	TRBJ2-1	15	TRBV20-1	-
CSVLGQGGNQPQHF	TRBJ1-5	14	TRBV29-1	-
CSPQGGAFQETQYF	TRBJ2-5	14	TRBV20-1	TRBD2
CSVSGTSGTGGELFF	TRBJ2-2	15	TRBV29-1	TRBD2
CASSFLGLAGGNEQYF	TRBJ2-7	16	TRBV5-1	TRBD2
CATSASGRFSYNEQFF	TRBJ2-1	16	TRBV24-1	TRBD2
CASSLGPSGTSDTQYF	TRBJ2-3	16	TRBV4-3	TRBD2
CARVRRGSPLHF	TRBJ1-6	12	TRBV19	-
CASSMEAGPNSPLHF	TRBJ1-6	15	TRBV19	-
CASSLETGELFF	TRBJ2-2	12	TRBV5-1	-
CASSLAGQSSNEQFF	TRBJ2-1	15	TRBV5-1	TRBD1
CASRPLYGYTF	TRBJ1-2	11	TRBV28	-
CASSSLGLAENTGELFF	TRBJ2-2	17	TRBV7-2	TRBD2
CASGLLAGARPSYNEQFF	TRBJ2-1	18	TRBV12-5	TRBD2
CSANPGGSSSYEQYF	TRBJ2-7	15	TRBV20-1	TRBD2
CASRYRRTYEQYF	TRBJ2-7	13	TRBV6-7	-
CASSVAPSSTDTQYF	TRBJ2-3	15	TRBV9	-
CAISESIYTGELFF	TRBJ2-2	14	TRBV10-3	-
CASSRGGGNEQFF	TRBJ2-1	13	TRBV7-2	TRBD1
CASSAGPVGTEAFF	TRBJ1-1	14	TRBV7-9	-
CASSARTGTYEQYF	TRBJ2-7	14	TRBV7-2	TRBD1
CSAPLSGTSRDTQYF	TRBJ2-3	15	TRBV20-1	TRBD2
CASPPRTHGFF	TRBJ2-1	11	TRBV14	-
CASEEGEKTQYF	TRBJ2-5	12	TRBV28	-
CSARNPTEKKLFF	TRBJ1-4	13	TRBV20-1	-
CASSVGAEAFF	TRBJ1-1	11	TRBV5-1	-
CASSLLRQGTYEQYF	TRBJ2-7	15	TRBV7-8	TRBD1
CASSGGGQGITGELFF	TRBJ2-2	16	TRBV28	TRBD1
CASKIRTGRETQYF	TRBJ2-5	14	TRBV2	TRBD1
CSVCDSLNTGELFF	TRBJ2-2	14	TRBV29-1	-
CASSQELGRETQYF	TRBJ2-5	14	TRBV4-2	-